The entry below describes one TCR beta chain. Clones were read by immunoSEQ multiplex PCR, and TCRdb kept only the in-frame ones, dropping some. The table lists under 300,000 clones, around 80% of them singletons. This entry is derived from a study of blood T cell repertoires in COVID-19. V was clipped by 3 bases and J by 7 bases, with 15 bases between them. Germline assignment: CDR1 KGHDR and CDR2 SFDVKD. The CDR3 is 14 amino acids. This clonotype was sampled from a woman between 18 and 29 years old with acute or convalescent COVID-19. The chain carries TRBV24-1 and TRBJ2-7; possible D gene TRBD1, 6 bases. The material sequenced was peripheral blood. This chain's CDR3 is CATSDRGTTREQYF. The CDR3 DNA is TGTGCCACCAGTGATCGTGGGACAACCCGGGAGCAGTACTTC.